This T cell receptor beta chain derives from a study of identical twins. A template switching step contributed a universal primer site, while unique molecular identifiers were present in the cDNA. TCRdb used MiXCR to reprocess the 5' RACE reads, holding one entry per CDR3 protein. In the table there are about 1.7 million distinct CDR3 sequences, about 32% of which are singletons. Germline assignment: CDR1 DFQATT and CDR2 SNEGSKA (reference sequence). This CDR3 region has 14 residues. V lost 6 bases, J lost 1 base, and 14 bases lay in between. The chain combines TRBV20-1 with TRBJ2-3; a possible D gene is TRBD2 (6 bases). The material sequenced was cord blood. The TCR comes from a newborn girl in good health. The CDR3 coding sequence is TGCAGTGCGGGATTAGCGGCTCGCACAGATACGCAGTATTTT. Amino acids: CSAGLAARTDTQYF.